This entry features one T cell receptor (beta chain) sequence. Researchers drew on about 90 million PBMCs for genomic DNA from unsorted samples. The data were obtained in a study of shared clonotypes between healthy human individuals. Turning to the study itself: Aged 18 to 49, the donors were two women and a few men.

Deep-level assay runs were performed. In the original analysis: Because ImmunoSEQ provided only junction sequences with no quality scores, the filtering differed. Produced via immunoSEQ multiplex PCR; TCRdb's table is partial and in-frame only. The D gene and trimming were derived from the DNA, and the V and J assignments and clone size from that table. Of roughly 500,000 clones listed, 70% to 80% were seen once; the top ten hold 10% to 15%. Material: PBMCs. The TCR comes from a woman aged 40 to 49 in good health. Some clones in this sample may be carry-over from other donors' samples.

CDR3 DNA: TGTGCCAGTAGTAGGTCCGCCGGGACTAGAAGTAGTAACGAGCAGTACTTC. Translating gives CASSRSAGTRSSNEQYF. The chain has TRBV19 and TRBJ2-7; 8 nucleotides match TRBD2. The germline CDR1 and CDR2 sequences are LNHDA and SQIVND (reference sequence). With V trimmed by 4 bases and J by 5 bases, 16 bases remained unmatched. The CDR3 consists of 17 residues.